This TCR beta chain is from a study of shared clonotypes between healthy human individuals. On the study more broadly: Per-donor plates numbered three CD4 naive, three CD4 memory, two CD8 naive and one CD8 memory.

CD45RA+ naive and CD45RA-negative memory subsets were separated from CD4+ cells. At the deep level, the assay was run. Researchers divided each subset's genomic DNA evenly across several immunoSEQ plates. Clones were sequenced by immunoSEQ multiplex PCR, and TCRdb holds only the in-frame ones, with some missing. The sample shows about 2.4 million clones, roughly 93% of them seen only once. This clone appeared a single time. The CDR3 sequence is 15 residues long. The V end lost 6 bases, the J end lost 3 bases, and 15 bases lay between the germline ends. CDR1 is MNHEY, CDR2 SVGAGI, per germline. The chain has TRBV6-5 and TRBJ2-1, with D perhaps TRBD2 (5 bases). Specimen: naive CD4+ T cells from PBMCs. Documented subset: CD45RA+ positively selected. The clonotype was recovered from a man aged 18 to 35 in good health. Some clones in this sample may be carry-over from other donors' samples. In DNA form, the CDR3 reads TGTGCCAGCAGCACCACTAGACCAATCTACAATGAGCAGTTCTTC. Translating gives CASSTTRPIYNEQFF.